These 28 T cell receptor beta chains were all obtained from the same sample, sequenced in a study of PD-L1 blockade in urothelial cancer. TCRdb keeps only in-frame clones here, not all; method: immunoSEQ multiplex PCR. This sample has 100,000 to 150,000 clones; 86% occur once, and the top ten carry roughly 2.3%. Indicated time point: peripheral blood 6 weeks after treatment start. This specimen consisted of PBMCs, obtained around atezolizumab (anti-PD-L1) treatment. The receptor set was obtained from a man in his fifties or sixties with urothelial cancer.

V gene TRBV21-1 combines with J gene TRBJ2-3; TRBD2 is taken as the D call from the table, unchecked against the DNA. TRBV21-1 is termed a pseudogene. The CDR3 totals 16 residues. The CDR3 region is CASSSQREGSTDTQYF. CDR3 DNA sequence: TGTGCCAGCAGCAGCCAGCGGGAGGGTAGCACAGATACGCAGTATTTT.

The V call is TRBV18, the J call TRBJ2-7, with 11 bases lining up with TRBD1. This CDR3 is 14 amino acids long. Germline lookup yields CDR1 KGHSH and CDR2 LQKENI. V shed 2 bases and J 7 bases; nucleotides not matched to a gene: 4. This chain's CDR3 is CASSPGQGAFEQYF. The CDR3 bases are TGTGCCAGCTCACCAGGACAGGGGGCCTTTGAGCAGTACTTC.

This clone was found once. This chain connects TRBV7-9 to TRBJ1-1; D is ambiguous. The CDR3 sequence is 17 residues long. V dropped 5 bases and J dropped 0 bases, with 19 bases sitting between them. Germline CDR1 SEHNR, CDR2 FQNEAQ (reference sequence). CDR3 in DNA: TGTGCCAGCAGCCCTCAGATCAGAGGAGGAGTGAACACTGAAGCTTTCTTT. Its protein is CASSPQIRGGVNTEAFF.

The rearrangement links TRBV5-6 to TRBJ1-6; TRBD1 matches at 9 bases. The CDR3 covers 17 residues. CDR1 SGHDT and CDR2 YYEEEE come from the germline V gene. The ends lost 3 bases at V and 4 bases at J; junction bases unmatched: 8. The CDR3: CASSSHRGRVYNSPLHF. DNA of the CDR3: TGTGCCAGCAGCTCCCACAGGGGGCGCGTATATAATTCACCCCTCCACTTT.

The chain links TRBV29-1 to TRBJ2-2; 10 bases match TRBD2. From germline, CDR1 is SQVTM and CDR2 ANQGSEA. This CDR3 spans 14 amino acids. V lost 6 bases and J lost 2; bases outside the gene matches: 3. CDR3 residues: CSVIAGGNTGELFF. In DNA, the CDR3 is TGCAGCGTGATAGCGGGGGGTAACACCGGGGAGCTGTTTTTT.

The chain joins TRBV30 to TRBJ2-3; 9 nucleotides match TRBD2. J gave up 2 bases and V 3 bases, and 3 bases lay outside the gene matches. Germline V gives CDR1 GTSNPN, CDR2 SVGIG (reference sequence). The CDR3 length is 14 residues. The CDR3 region is CAWRASGNTDTQYF. In DNA, the CDR3 is TGTGCCTGGAGGGCTAGCGGGAACACAGATACGCAGTATTTT.

This chain links TRBV23-1 with TRBJ2-2, with D possibly being TRBD1 (6 bases). TRBV23-1 is labeled an ORF, and its function is uncertain. The CDR3 sequence is 18 residues long. Trimming cost V 2 bases and J 6 bases, with 22 bases left between them. CDR3 protein: CASSQPTLSVPGAGELFF. The CDR3 coding sequence is TGCGCCAGCAGTCAACCGACCCTTAGCGTGCCAGGGGCCGGGGAGCTGTTTTTT.

This clone was counted only a few times. The chain has TRBV6-5 and TRBJ1-2, with 10 bases matching TRBD1. CDR3 length: 14 amino acids. After removal of 4 bases from V and 14 bases from J, the junction contained 13 bases not matched to a gene. CDR1 and CDR2 from the germline V gene are MNHEY and SVGAGI. CDR3 DNA: TGTGCCAGCAGTTCACCGGGACAGGGGCCCGGGGGTACCTTC. This gives the protein CASSSPGQGPGGTF.

Points on this clone: The junction departs from the called germline gene at one end, perhaps through a read error. In DNA, the CDR3 is TGTGCCGGCAGTGCTGACAATTACGAGCAGTACTTC. Protein product: CAGSADNYEQYF. The J gene is TRBJ2-7, the V gene TRBV6-5; unclear D gene. CDR1 is MNHEY, CDR2 SVGAGI, per germline. The CDR3 has 12 amino acids.

This clone was observed a single time. This chain links TRBV27 with TRBJ1-6; D perhaps matches TRBD1 (5 bases). CDR1 and CDR2 from the germline V gene are MNHEY and SMNVEV (reference sequence). The CDR3 extends over 17 amino acids. V dropped 5 bases and J dropped 0 bases, with 14 bases sitting between them. The CDR3 DNA follows: TGTGCCAGCAGTCCCGGCAGGGCTAACTCCTATAATTCACCCCTCCACTTT. Residues: CASSPGRANSYNSPLHF.

This chain joins TRBV6-5 and TRBJ1-1; 9 bases match TRBD1. This CDR3 region has 14 residues. Germline CDR1 is MNHEY and CDR2 is SVGAGI. With V trimmed by 2 bases and J by 8 bases, 6 bases remained unmatched. CDR3 region: CASSYGVGTGEAFF. The CDR3, as DNA: TGTGCCAGCAGTTACGGGGTCGGGACAGGGGAAGCTTTCTTT.

The genes are TRBV18 and TRBJ2-7, with TRBD1 matching 10 bases. The germline gives CDR1 KGHSH, CDR2 LQKENI. The CDR3 consists of 15 residues. V lost 2 bases, J lost 7 bases, and 8 bases stayed unmatched. For the CDR3, the DNA is TGTGCCAGCTCACCAGCGACAGGGGGCTTGGGTGAGCAGTACTTC. This translates into CASSPATGGLGEQYF. Drawing the rest from reference TRBV18 and TRBJ2-7, the complete variable domain is NAGVMQNPRHLVRRRGQEARLRCSPMKGHSHVYWYRQLPEEGLKFMVYLQKENIIDESGMPKERFSAEFPKEGPSILRIQQVVRGDSAAYFCASSPATGGLGEQYFGPGTRLTVT.

The rearrangement uses TRBV5-4 and TRBJ2-1; D is possibly TRBD2 (6 bases). The germline CDR1 and CDR2 sequences are SGHNT and YYREEE (reference sequence). This CDR3 region has 16 residues. V was shortened by 3 bases and J by 5 bases, with 18 bases between the two germline ends. The CDR3 loop is CASSSPTGTGDNEQFF. The CDR3 DNA reads TGTGCCAGCAGCTCCCCAACCGGGACTGGTGACAATGAGCAGTTCTTC.

The V and J genes are TRBV5-1 and TRBJ2-3, with a weak D call TRBD1 (5 bases). The germline CDR1 and CDR2 sequences are SGHRS and YFSETQ. This CDR3 has 14 residues. Trimming shortened V by 7 bases and J by 3 bases, and 15 bases separated the two germline ends. Here the CDR3 DNA reads TGCGCCAGCCAGCCAGGGTCACCGACAGATACGCAGTATTTT. It yields the protein CASQPGSPTDTQYF. Looking up the rest from reference TRBV5-1 and TRBJ2-3 gives the full variable domain: KAGVTQTPRYLIKTRGQQVTLSCSPISGHRSVSWYQQTPGQGLQFLFEYFSETQRNKGNFPGRFSGRQFSNSRSEMNVSTLELGDSALYLCASQPGSPTDTQYFGPGTRLTVL.

The V call is TRBV28, the J call TRBJ2-2; TRBD1 matches at 10 bases. The V and J ends lost 4 bases and 4 bases, in that order; junction bases with no gene match: 9. The CDR3 has 17 residues. Germline V gene lookup returns CDR1 MDHEN and CDR2 SYDVKM. CDR3 DNA: TGTGCCAGCAGTTCGACAGGGGGCGCGATCCGCACCGGGGAGCTGTTTTTT. Protein sequence: CASSSTGGAIRTGELFF.

This sequence joins TRBV23-1 and TRBJ2-5; 8 nucleotides line up with TRBD2. TRBV23-1 is an open reading frame whose function is uncertain. With 4 bases clipped from V and 0 bases from J, the junction kept 10 bases outside the gene matches. This CDR3 region has 17 residues. This chain's CDR3 is CASSLYRASGYQETQYF. CDR3 in DNA: TGCGCCAGCAGTCTCTACCGGGCTAGCGGGTACCAAGAGACCCAGTACTTC.

The chain recombines TRBV7-6 with TRBJ2-3; weak D call: TRBD1 (6 bases). The germline V gene has CDR1 SGHVS and CDR2 FNYEAQ. Trimming removed 2 bases at V and 1 base at J, with 13 bases between. This CDR3 comprises 16 residues. The CDR3 DNA reads TGTGCCAGCAGCTTACCACAGGGTCCTCGCACAGATACGCAGTATTTT. It encodes CASSLPQGPRTDTQYF.

V gene TRBV28 combines with J gene TRBJ2-7; no clear D gene. The CDR3 totals 14 residues. The ends were cut back, 5 bases at V and 5 bases at J, with 16 bases in the middle. Germline V gene sequence: CDR1 MDHEN, CDR2 SYDVKM. The chain's CDR3 is CASSPPFSRDEQYF. The CDR3 DNA follows: TGTGCCAGCAGTCCACCCTTTTCCCGGGACGAGCAGTACTTC.

This rearrangement joins TRBV30 to TRBJ2-7, with a possible D match to TRBD2 (5 bases). The V gene's germline CDR1 is GTSNPN and CDR2 SVGIG (reference sequence). The CDR3 contains 12 residues. Trimming cost V 1 base and J 7 bases, with 11 bases left between them. CDR3 bases: TGTGCCTGGAGTGGAATGGGGAGTGAGCAGTACTTC. Translation gives CAWSGMGSEQYF.

V gene TRBV5-4 combines with J gene TRBJ2-1; 10 bases are a match to TRBD2. The ends lost 4 bases at V and 0 bases at J; junction bases unmatched: 1. This CDR3 is 15 amino acids long. The V gene's germline CDR1 is SGHNT and CDR2 YYREEE (reference sequence). DNA for the CDR3: TGTGCCAGCAGCGCTAGCGGGAGCTCCTACAATGAGCAGTTCTTC. Amino acid sequence: CASSASGSSYNEQFF.

V usage is TRBV7-2 and J usage is TRBJ2-1; possibly TRBD2 for D (7 bases). V gave up 0 bases and J gave up 9 bases, with 12 bases separating them. CDR3 size: 14 residues. Germline V gene sequence: CDR1 SGHTA, CDR2 FQGNSA. This chain's CDR3 is CASSLATRGGEQFF. CDR3 DNA sequence: TGTGCCAGCAGCTTAGCTACTAGGGGGGGTGAGCAGTTCTTC.

A single count supports this clone. The chain carries TRBV19 and TRBJ2-7; TRBD1 agrees at 7 bases. CDR1 and CDR2 from the germline V gene are LNHDA and SQIVND (reference sequence). The CDR3 is 14 amino acids. V trimming: 3 bases; J trimming: 0 bases; junction bases outside the gene matches: 2. CDR3 bases: TGTGCCAGTAGTATCGGACAGGCCTCCTACGAGCAGTACTTC. Translation: CASSIGQASYEQYF.

The gene calls are TRBV2 and TRBJ1-5; D may be TRBD1 (6 bases). This CDR3 spans 14 amino acids. CDR1 is SNHLY and CDR2 is FYNNEI in the germline V gene. V was cut by 6 bases and J by 10 bases, with 19 bases left in between. The CDR3 sequence: CASSADSPIQPQHF. DNA for the CDR3: TGTGCCAGCAGCGCGGACAGCCCGATTCAACCCCAGCATTTT.

The CDR3 coding sequence is TGTGCCAGCAGTTATGGCGGGACAGGGATCAATGAGCAGTTCTTC. It codes for CASSYGGTGINEQFF. This chain joins TRBV6-6 and TRBJ2-1; 9 bases agree with TRBD1. This CDR3 is built from 15 residues. CDR1 is MNHNY, CDR2 SVGAGI, per germline (reference sequence). Trimming at V came to 3 bases and at J to 6 bases, leaving 6 bases not matched to a gene.

This clone has more than one count but fewer than ten. The CDR3 bases are TGTGCCACTGACGGAGGGAACACTGAAGCTTTCTTT. Protein: CATDGGNTEAFF. This chain uses TRBV10-3 with TRBJ1-1; D unresolved. The CDR3 covers 12 residues. Trimming cost V 10 bases and J 1 base, with 10 bases left between them. Germline CDR1 is ENHRY and CDR2 is SYGVKD.

This sequence joins TRBV5-4 and TRBJ2-1; 7 positions agree with TRBD1. CDR3 size: 18 residues. CDR1 and CDR2 (germline): SGHNT, YYREEE (reference sequence). The V and J ends lost 4 bases and 4 bases, in that order; junction bases with no gene match: 17. The DNA of the CDR3 is TGTGCCAGCAGCCCAAGACAGGGCCCGGGAACGGGGTACAATGAGCAGTTCTTC. Amino acids: CASSPRQGPGTGYNEQFF.

The chain is built from TRBV20-1 and TRBJ2-1, with D hard to call. V was shortened by 5 bases and J by 3 bases, with 5 bases between the two germline ends. The CDR3 extends over 11 amino acids. CDR1 and CDR2 (germline): DFQATT, SNEGSKA (reference sequence). Written as DNA, the CDR3 is TGCAGTGCTCCAGACTACAATGAGCAGTTCTTC. It encodes CSAPDYNEQFF.

This chain connects TRBV5-1 to TRBJ2-1, with D perhaps TRBD1 (7 bases). CDR1 is SGHRS, CDR2 YFSETQ, per germline. The CDR3 has 14 residues. Trimming pared 4 bases from V and 4 bases from J, leaving 12 bases between. The CDR3 is CASSGGTVYNEQFF. The DNA of the CDR3 is TGCGCCAGCAGCGGAGGGACAGTATACAATGAGCAGTTCTTC.